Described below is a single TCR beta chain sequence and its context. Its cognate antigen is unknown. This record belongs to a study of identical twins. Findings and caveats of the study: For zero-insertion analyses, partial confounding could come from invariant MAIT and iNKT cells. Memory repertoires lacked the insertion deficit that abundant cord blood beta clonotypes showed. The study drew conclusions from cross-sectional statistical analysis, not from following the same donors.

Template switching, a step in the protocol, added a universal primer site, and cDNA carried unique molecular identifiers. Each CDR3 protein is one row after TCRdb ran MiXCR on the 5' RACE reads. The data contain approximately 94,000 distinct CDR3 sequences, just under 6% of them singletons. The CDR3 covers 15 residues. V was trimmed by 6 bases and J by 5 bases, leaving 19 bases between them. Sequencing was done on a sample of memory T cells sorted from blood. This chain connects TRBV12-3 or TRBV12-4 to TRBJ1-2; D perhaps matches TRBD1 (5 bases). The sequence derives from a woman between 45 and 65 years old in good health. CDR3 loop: CASSPLTRGEYGYTF. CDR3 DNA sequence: TGTGCCAGCAGCCCCTTAACCCGAGGGGAGTATGGCTACACCTTC.